This is a list of T cell receptor beta chains from one sample in a study of CD8+ T cells in alopecia areata. Assay: immunoSEQ multiplex PCR; the TCRdb copy retains only in-frame clones and omits some. The data show around 190,000 clones, 45% to 70% seen once. Sequenced sample: CD8+ T cells sorted from blood. These receptors were obtained from a human donor in good health. Both conserved end residues are trimmed from each CDR3.

v_call	j_call	cdr3_aa
TRBV27	TRBJ2-7	ASSPLLSGEYYEQY
TRBV9	TRBJ1-1	ASSEQGMNTEAF
TRBV4-1	TRBJ1-4	ASSQVANEKLF
TRBV9	TRBJ1-2	ASSVDPDINYGYT
TRBV30	TRBJ1-1	ACGQPNTEAF
TRBV6-5	TRBJ1-2	ASSSISYGYT
TRBV11-2	TRBJ2-3	ASSWARTDTQY
TRBV5-4	TRBJ2-5	ASNPTGRGETQY
TRBV29-1	TRBJ1-5	SAWTSGGPQH
TRBV6-1	TRBJ2-7	ASSPIAGGAYEQY
TRBV18	TRBJ2-7	ASSPRVDEQY
TRBV4-1	TRBJ2-7	ASSQDRGGGYEQY
TRBV27	TRBJ2-7	ASSPDPSGRVGEQY
TRBV29-1	TRBJ2-3	SVELAGGLSDTQY
TRBV5-6	TRBJ2-7	ASSFPRVSNEQY
TRBV2	TRBJ2-3	ASTPGLGPSTDTQY
TRBV4-1	TRBJ2-7	ASSQAAISYEQY
TRBV30	TRBJ1-4	AYGANEKLF
TRBV4-1	TRBJ2-3	ASSQAGRTTDTQY
TRBV25-1	TRBJ2-7	ASGIYEQY